The rows below give T cell receptor beta chains drawn from one sample of a study of vaccination effects on CD4 cells after COVID-19. Sequenced by immunoSEQ multiplex PCR; TCRdb stores in-frame clones only, minus some. The profile shows 50,000 to 75,000 clones, over 65% of them singletons. Antigens of these TCRs are unknown. The specimen comprised CD4+ T cells from PBMCs cultured without peptide, sampled before COVID-19 vaccination. These receptors were obtained from a human donor who received a COVID-19 vaccine. CDR3s include the opening cysteine and the closing phenylalanine or tryptophan. D genes are given only for firm matches. Not all rows give a size; the values are once, few, many and, for expanded clones, a class.

d_call	clone_size	j_call	v_call	cdr3_aa	cdr3_nt
TRBD1	.	TRBJ2-1	TRBV7-9	CASSLGIGQGNVGNEQFF	TGTGCCAGCAGCTTAGGAATCGGACAGGGGAACGTAGGCAATGAGCAGTTCTTC
TRBD2	.	TRBJ2-1	TRBV9	CASSGERGAKYNEQFF	TGTGCCAGCAGCGGAGAGCGGGGGGCGAAATACAATGAGCAGTTCTTC
.	.	TRBJ1-1	TRBV29-1	CSVAPRDHLF	TGCAGCGTTGCTCCCAGGGATCATCTCTTT
TRBD2	.	TRBJ2-5	TRBV7-3	CASSSGPAGGTQYF	TGTGCCAGCAGCTCGGGACCAGCGGGGGGAACCCAGTACTTC
.	.	TRBJ1-1	TRBV4-3	CASSQEVLGGRRAFF	TGCGCCAGCAGCCAAGAAGTTTTAGGGGGAAGAAGGGCTTTCTTT
.	.	TRBJ1-2	TRBV6-5	CASSSDPTAGGYTF	TGTGCCAGCAGTTCCGACCCGACCGCGGGTGGCTACACCTTC
TRBD1	once	TRBJ1-6	TRBV2	CASSSRTGGESPLHF	TGTGCCAGCAGTTCGAGGACAGGGGGCGAATCACCCCTCCACTTT
.	.	TRBJ1-4	TRBV5-1	CASSLGDISKLFF	TGCGCCAGCAGCCTCGGGGACATTAGTAAACTGTTTTTT
.	.	TRBJ1-1	TRBV9	CASSTGGLNTEAFF	TGTGCCAGCTCAACGGGGGGACTTAACACTGAAGCTTTCTTT
.	.	TRBJ1-5	TRBV19	CASSISGSNQPQHF	TGTGCCAGTAGTATATCGGGGAGCAATCAGCCCCAGCATTTT
TRBD1	.	TRBJ1-2	TRBV18	CASSPTQGASYGYTF	TGTGCCAGCTCACCAACGCAGGGGGCAAGCTATGGCTACACCTTC
.	.	TRBJ2-6	TRBV5-1	CASSPWGSGANVLTF	TGCGCCAGCAGCCCCTGGGGGTCTGGGGCCAACGTCCTGACTTTC
TRBD1	once	TRBJ2-5	TRBV5-1	CASSTTGGAETQYF	TGCGCCAGCAGCACGACAGGGGGCGCGGAGACCCAGTACTTC
TRBD1	.	TRBJ1-5	TRBV28	CASSSGGPNQPQHF	TGTGCCAGCAGTTCAGGGGGCCCAAATCAGCCCCAGCATTTT
TRBD2	.	TRBJ2-2	TRBV7-3	CASSLIPLAGPANTGELFF	TGTGCCAGCAGCTTAATTCCGCTAGCGGGGCCGGCGAACACCGGGGAGCTGTTTTTT
.	.	TRBJ1-1	TRBV7-2	CASSLRMNTEAFF	TGTGCCAGCAGCTTAAGGATGAACACTGAAGCTTTCTTT
.	.	TRBJ1-3	TRBV9	CASSPRGDGNTIYF	TGTGCCAGCAGCCCCAGGGGAGATGGAAACACCATATATTTT
.	.	TRBJ1-4	TRBV6-1	CASSEQQGLSEKLFF	TGTGCCAGCAGTGAACAGCAGGGGTTGAGTGAAAAACTGTTTTTT
.	.	TRBJ2-3	TRBV3-1/TRBV3-2	CASSQDRTGRGTDTQYF	TGTGCCAGCAGCCAAGATCGAACAGGCAGAGGCACAGATACGCAGTATTTT
TRBD1	once	TRBJ2-3	TRBV4-3	CASSQVGQDFDTQYF	TGCGCCAGCAGCCAAGTGGGACAGGACTTCGATACGCAGTATTTT
.	.	TRBJ1-4	TRBV5-1	CASSPSRQGDEKLFF	TGCGCCAGCAGTCCATCCCGGCAGGGCGATGAAAAACTGTTTTTT
TRBD1	.	TRBJ1-1	TRBV29-1	CSGRTGSRAEAFF	TGCAGCGGCCGGACAGGGTCGCGCGCTGAAGCTTTCTTT
TRBD1	.	TRBJ1-5	TRBV19	CASRRQGVGNSQPQHF	TGTGCCAGTAGGCGACAGGGGGTGGGTAATAGTCAGCCCCAGCATTTT
.	.	TRBJ1-2	TRBV3-1/TRBV3-2	CASSQPGRPLGGYTF	TGTGCCAGCAGCCAGCCGGGACGCCCTTTGGGAGGCTACACCTTC
.	.	TRBJ2-3	TRBV9	CASSVTQGPDTQYF	TGTGCCAGCAGCGTCACACAGGGCCCAGATACGCAGTATTTT
.	once	TRBJ1-4	TRBV10-2	CASSWTADNEKLFF	TGCGCCAGCAGCTGGACAGCCGATAATGAAAAACTGTTTTTT
TRBD1	.	TRBJ2-2	TRBV6-5	CATKGDRVGGELFF	TGTGCCACCAAGGGTGACAGGGTGGGCGGGGAGCTGTTTTTT
.	.	TRBJ1-5	TRBV3-1/TRBV3-2	CASSYNCPIFGHQPQHF	TGTGCCAGCAGCTACAATTGTCCCATTTTTGGCCATCAGCCCCAGCATTTT
.	.	TRBJ1-2	TRBV28	CASSRVYGYTF	TGTGCCAGCAGTCGAGTCTATGGCTACACCTTC
TRBD1	.	TRBJ2-1	TRBV5-1	CASSFGQGANEQFF	TGCGCCAGCAGCTTCGGGCAGGGGGCGAATGAGCAGTTCTTC
.	once	TRBJ1-1	TRBV7-3	CASSLRPNTEAFF	TGTGCCAGCAGCTTACGGCCGAACACTGAAGCTTTCTTT
.	few	TRBJ1-5	TRBV3-1/TRBV3-2	CASSSHESNQPQHF	TGTGCCAGCAGCTCACACGAGAGCAATCAGCCCCAGCATTTT
TRBD2	.	TRBJ2-1	TRBV5-4	CASSLNSGGWGDEQFF	TGTGCCAGCAGCTTAAATAGCGGGGGTTGGGGCGATGAGCAGTTCTTC
.	once	TRBJ1-2	TRBV18	CASSPSGTTNYGYTF	TGTGCCAGCTCACCGTCCGGGACAACTAACTATGGCTACACCTTC
TRBD2	.	TRBJ2-1	TRBV7-2	CASKSSGYNEQFF	TGTGCCAGCAAATCTAGCGGATACAATGAGCAGTTCTTC
TRBD2	.	TRBJ2-5	TRBV5-4	CASSPGGNQETQYF	TGTGCCAGCAGCCCGGGGGGAAACCAAGAGACCCAGTACTTC
TRBD1	once	TRBJ2-1	TRBV7-8	CASSLVQGYMHEQFF	TGTGCCAGCAGCTTAGTACAGGGGTATATGCATGAGCAGTTCTTC
.	.	TRBJ1-6	TRBV19	CASSPRGNNSPLHF	TGTGCCAGTAGTCCCCGGGGAAATAATTCACCCCTCCACTTT
.	once	TRBJ2-2	TRBV5-1	CASSLSATKNTGELFF	TGCGCCAGCAGCTTGTCAGCCACGAAAAACACCGGGGAGCTGTTTTTT
.	few	TRBJ1-3	TRBV18	CASSPPSGNTIYF	TGTGCCAGCTCACCCCCCTCTGGAAACACCATATATTTT
TRBD2	.	TRBJ2-3	TRBV7-3	CASSSGLAGVTPKSYSTDTQYF	TGTGCCAGCAGTTCGGGACTAGCGGGAGTAACCCCCAAGAGCTATAGCACAGATACGCAGTATTTT
.	.	TRBJ2-2	TRBV7-8	CASSFSGTGTGELFF	TGTGCCAGCAGCTTTTCCGGGACGGGGACCGGGGAGCTGTTTTTT
.	once	TRBJ2-5	TRBV18	CASSPTASQETQYF	TGTGCCAGCTCTCCCACCGCTAGCCAAGAGACCCAGTACTTC
.	.	TRBJ1-4	TRBV30	CAWAPSGFSEKLFF	TGTGCCTGGGCTCCCTCGGGTTTCAGCGAAAAACTGTTTTTT
TRBD1	.	TRBJ1-5	TRBV18	CASSRTGQGGNQPQHF	TGTGCCAGCTCACGAACGGGACAGGGAGGCAATCAGCCCCAGCATTTT
TRBD2	.	TRBJ2-5	TRBV18	CASSPKRGAQETQYF	TGTGCCAGCTCACCAAAGCGGGGGGCACAAGAGACCCAGTACTTC
.	.	TRBJ1-5	TRBV2	CASSVEQDNQPQHF	TGTGCCAGCAGTGTAGAACAGGACAATCAGCCCCAGCATTTT
TRBD1	.	TRBJ1-1	TRBV6-2/TRBV6-3	CASSYSGHDRESAFF	TGTGCCAGCAGTTACTCGGGCCACGACAGGGAGTCGGCTTTCTTT
TRBD1	.	TRBJ2-1	TRBV7-3	CASLLRDRVRNEQFF	TGTGCCAGTCTCCTAAGGGACAGGGTTCGGAATGAGCAGTTCTTC
.	few	TRBJ1-1	TRBV30	CAWSQFTVNTEAFF	TGTGCCTGGAGCCAATTTACCGTGAACACTGAAGCTTTCTTT
.	once	TRBJ1-2	TRBV2	CASSEMTARDGYTF	TGTGCCAGCAGTGAAATGACAGCGAGGGATGGCTACACCTTC
.	once	TRBJ1-4	TRBV4-1	CASSRTVGEKLFF	TGCGCCAGCAGCCGGACAGTGGGTGAAAAACTGTTTTTT
.	.	TRBJ2-5	TRBV27	CASSLSGAGAIRETQYF	TGTGCCAGCAGTTTATCCGGTGCAGGGGCGATCCGAGAGACCCAGTACTTC
.	.	TRBJ1-1	TRBV5-1	CASSLAQLNTEAFF	TGCGCCAGCAGCTTGGCGCAATTGAACACTGAAGCTTTCTTT
.	.	TRBJ1-5	TRBV30	CAWSVSGGWKPQHF	TGTGCCTGGAGTGTATCCGGGGGCTGGAAGCCCCAGCATTTT